This T cell receptor (beta chain) was documented in a study of blood T cell repertoires in COVID-19. Study overall: The United States, Italy and Spain supplied acute and convalescent COVID-19 samples. Nucleic acid was either cDNA or gDNA, and it came from T cells, B-cell-depleted T cells, or PBMCs.

Methods used by the authors: How many nucleated cells were present was estimated from reference gene primer amplification. Generated by immunoSEQ multiplex PCR, the TCRdb table keeps only in-frame clones and is missing some. The V and J calls and the clone size are those of that table, but D and trimming were determined from the DNA. The sample holds tens of thousands of clones, approximately 80% seen once. The sequencing sample was made of peripheral blood. The source of this sequence is a man aged 65 to 79 with active or convalescent COVID-19.

CDR3 sequence: CASSKGTGTYGYTF. In DNA, the CDR3 is TGTGCCAGCAGCAAAGGGACAGGGACTTATGGCTACACCTTC. The rearrangement links TRBV7-2 to TRBJ1-2; 9 bases are a match to TRBD1. V trimming: 5 bases; J trimming: 5 bases; junction bases outside the gene matches: 6. The CDR3 covers 14 residues. The germline V gene has CDR1 SGHTA and CDR2 FQGNSA.